The present T cell receptor beta chain was sequenced within a study of spatial heterogeneity in lung cancer. Study overall: Beta-chain sequences consistently outnumbered alpha-chain sequences in detection. Study conclusions and caveats: Coverage of tumor T cells, by estimate, reached around 7.6% for alpha chains and around 13% for beta chains. Expanded intratumoral alpha and beta TCR counts tracked tumor mutation counts. Ubiquitous and regional nonsynonymous mutation counts were tracked by ubiquitous and regional expanded TCR counts, respectively.

This clonotype is medium-sized by share. Its antigen is not known. Germline lookup yields CDR1 SGHTA and CDR2 FQGTGA. Losses at the gene ends were 2 bases for V and 7 bases for J; bases not matched to a gene: 10. CDR3 size: 17 residues. The time point denotes: sample taken at primary tumor resection. Each TCR cDNA molecule carried a unique molecular identifier. TCRdb called the 5' RACE reads again in MiXCR, with one record for every CDR3 protein. The sample includes 7,800 or so distinct CDR3 sequences, 8.2% of them seen just once. The sample here was lung tumor tissue, taken at surgery. V is TRBV7-3 and J is TRBJ2-1, with 11 bases lining up with TRBD2. The TCR originated in a male donor with early-stage non-small cell lung cancer. The CDR3 reads CASSLQGGSSGRNEQFF. The CDR3 nucleotides are TGTGCCAGCAGCTTACAAGGGGGGTCTAGCGGGAGGAATGAGCAGTTCTTC. Full variable domain (rest looked up from reference TRBV7-3 and TRBJ2-1): GAGVSQTPSNKVTEKGKYVELRCDPISGHTALYWYRQSLGQGPEFLIYFQGTGAADDSGLPNDRFFAVRPEGSVSTLKIQRTERGDSAVYLCASSLQGGSSGRNEQFFGPGTRLTVL.